This T cell receptor beta chain stems from a study of vaccination and CD4 T cells after COVID-19. Turning to the study itself: For control cultures, the treatment was a CEFX pool, an HIV-1 Nef pool, or no peptide.

Stated treatment: roughly 11-day PBMC culture with coronavirus spike peptide pools or control peptides (ViraFEST assay). Cultured CD4+ T cell DNA underwent sequencing with the Oncomine TCR Beta short-read assay. MiXCR, applied by TCRdb to the PCR reads, yields one record per CDR3 protein. Of roughly 20,000 distinct CDR3 sequences listed, 50% are singletons. As to this clonotype: Its antigen remains unidentified.

Trimming took 7 bases from V and 3 from J, leaving 7 bases between them. The CDR3 consists of 12 residues. Germline CDR1 MNHEY, CDR2 SVGEGT. J is TRBJ1-5 and V is TRBV6-2 or TRBV6-3; D is undetermined. What was sequenced was CD4+ T cells from blood, cultured in vitro. This clonotype was obtained from a human donor who had recovered from COVID-19. CDR3 nucleotide sequence: TGTGCCAGCACAGCATTCAATCAGCCCCAGCATTTT. Amino acid sequence: CASTAFNQPQHF.